What follows is one T cell receptor beta chain and its context. Its specificity is not known. The CDR3 runs to 15 residues. Germline V gene sequence: CDR1 KGHSH, CDR2 LQKENI. V was clipped by 5 bases and J by 4 bases; unmatched bases: 7. Ranging in age from about 6 to 100, the donors were healthy Caucasian individuals from Russia. The authors ran a second PCR of about 6 to 11 cycles using a sample-barcoded 5' primer and a J-beta primer mix. Each cDNA molecule was tagged by a template-switch adaptor that had 12 random nucleotides. TCRdb passed the 5' RACE reads through MiXCR, listing each CDR3 protein once. This table holds about 640,000 distinct CDR3 sequences, 58% found once. The entry originates in a study of blood T cells in healthy people across ages. Study-level findings and limits: A strong correlation between TCR beta diversity and naive T cell percentage was seen.

The receptor comes from a man between 60 and 75 years old in good health. Sequenced input: blood. V and J are TRBV18 and TRBJ1-5, with 8 bases lining up with TRBD1. The CDR3 DNA reads TGTGCCAGCTCATCTGGGGACAGGCGAAATCAGCCCCAGCATTTT. It yields the protein CASSSGDRRNQPQHF. Full variable domain (outside the CDR3, taken from reference TRBV18 and TRBJ1-5): NAGVMQNPRHLVRRRGQEARLRCSPMKGHSHVYWYRQLPEEGLKFMVYLQKENIIDESGMPKERFSAEFPKEGPSILRIQQVVRGDSAAYFCASSSGDRRNQPQHFGDGTRLSIL.